These 18 T cell receptor beta chains came from one sample sequenced in a study of control samples from healthy donors and cancer patients. Sequencing used immunoSEQ multiplex PCR; TCRdb keeps in-frame clones, though not all of them. The sample includes 120,000 or so clones, under 95% of them seen just once. The sequenced sample consisted of blood. The receptors here all came from a man between 18 and 29 years old in good health.

The rearrangement links TRBV2 to TRBJ1-5, with D uncertain. The CDR3 is 15 residues long. Trimming took off 6 bases at V and 0 bases at J, with 12 bases between the two ends. Looked up from germline, CDR1 is SNHLY and CDR2 is FYNNEI. The chain's CDR3 is CASRANEYSNQPQHF. CDR3 nucleotide sequence: TGTGCCAGCAGAGCTAACGAGTATAGCAATCAGCCCCAGCATTTT.

The rearrangement uses TRBV6-4 and TRBJ2-3, with 8 bases that match TRBD2. After removal of 2 bases from V and 7 bases from J, the junction contained 8 bases not matched to a gene. Germline CDR1 and CDR2: MRHNA and SNTAGT. The CDR3 extends over 15 amino acids. CDR3 DNA: TGTGCCAGCAGTGACGGCTCCGGGGGGGCATATACGCAGTATTTT. It is translated as CASSDGSGGAYTQYF.

The V call is TRBV3-1 (or the pseudogene TRBV3-2), the J call TRBJ2-1; D call uncertain. In germline, CDR1 is LGHDT, CDR2 YNNKEL (reference sequence). The CDR3 covers 15 residues. Trimming took off 3 bases at V and 0 bases at J, with 9 bases between the two ends. This chain's CDR3 is CASSHTIPSYNEQFF. The DNA for the CDR3 is TGTGCCAGCAGCCACACCATCCCCTCCTACAATGAGCAGTTCTTC.

CDR3 nucleotides: TGTGCCAGCAGTTACTCCACAGGGTTGAATTCACCCCTCCACTTT. This sequence encodes CASSYSTGLNSPLHF. The chain joins TRBV6-5 to TRBJ1-6, with D perhaps TRBD1 (6 bases). The CDR3 loop spans 15 amino acids. Germline V gene sequence: CDR1 MNHEY, CDR2 SVGAGI. Trimming took off 0 bases at V and 7 bases at J, with 10 bases between the two ends.

The rearrangement links TRBV30 to TRBJ1-5; D remains unclear. V gave up 4 bases and J gave up 4 bases, with 14 bases separating them. The CDR3 runs to 14 residues. The germline CDR1 and CDR2 sequences are GTSNPN and SVGIG (reference sequence). The chain's CDR3 is CAWTRREDNQPQHF. For the CDR3, the DNA is TGTGCCTGGACCAGGAGGGAGGATAATCAGCCCCAGCATTTT.

This chain joins TRBV19 and TRBJ2-2; D is possibly TRBD1 or TRBD2 (5 bases each). V was cut by 7 bases and J by 3 bases, with 9 bases left in between. The CDR3 totals 13 residues. Germline CDR1 LNHDA, CDR2 SQIVND (reference sequence). DNA of the CDR3: TGTGCCAGTAAGGGGAGAGACACCGGGGAGCTGTTTTTT. Its translation: CASKGRDTGELFF.

The gene calls are TRBV12-3 or TRBV12-4 and TRBJ1-6; TRBD1 matches at 9 bases. The CDR3 has 13 residues. The V gene end was trimmed by 9 bases and the J gene end by 7 bases; junction bases not matched to a gene: 4. In DNA form, the CDR3 reads TGTGCCAGTGGGACAGGGAGGAATTCACCCCTCCACTTT. This gives the protein CASGTGRNSPLHF.

The rearrangement joins TRBV4-1 to TRBJ2-1, with D perhaps matching TRBD2 (6 bases). Germline assignment: CDR1 MGHRA and CDR2 YSYEKL. Trimming took 4 bases from V and 6 from J, leaving 16 bases between them. The CDR3 is made up of 15 amino acids. CDR3 nucleotide sequence: TGCGCCAGCAGCCCCCGGGACTCGCGAATCAATGAGCAGTTCTTC. Protein: CASSPRDSRINEQFF.

This clone came up once. The V call is TRBV27, the J call TRBJ1-6; possibly TRBD1 for D (5 bases). The CDR3 has 14 residues. The V gene lost 3 bases and the J gene lost 9 bases, with 12 bases spanning the gap. CDR1 is MNHEY, CDR2 SMNVEV, per germline (reference sequence). The CDR3, as DNA: TGTGCCAGCAGTTTCGGCAGGGCGTCTTCACCCCTCCACTTT. Encoded protein: CASSFGRASSPLHF.

With regard to this clone: The same CDR3 is also encoded by other DNA sequences in this sample. The rearrangement links TRBV4-1 to TRBJ2-3; TRBD2 matches 9 bases. The CDR3 is 15 amino acids. V lost 0 bases, J lost 6 bases, and 4 bases stayed unmatched. Germline V gene data show CDR1 as MGHRA and CDR2 as YSYEKL. The CDR3 protein is CASSQDSSGVDTQYF. CDR3 nucleotide sequence: TGCGCCAGCAGCCAAGATTCTAGCGGGGTTGATACGCAGTATTTT.

This clone was seen a single time. The chain combines TRBV6-6 with TRBJ1-4, with no clear D. The V end was cut by 5 bases, the J end by 8 bases, with 15 bases between. Germline CDR1 and CDR2: MNHNY and SVGAGI (reference sequence). This CDR3 has 14 residues. CDR3 loop: CASSLLGNEEKLFF. CDR3 in DNA: TGTGCCAGCAGTCTCCTGGGGAATGAGGAAAAACTGTTTTTT.

The chain has TRBV4-1 and TRBJ2-7; D is perhaps TRBD1 (5 bases). Germline values: CDR1 MGHRA, CDR2 YSYEKL. This CDR3 region has 15 residues. V was clipped by 1 base and J by 4 bases, with 14 bases between them. The DNA of the CDR3 is TGCGCCAGCAGCCAAGGTGGTCCCAGGGCGTACGAGCAGTACTTC. Residues: CASSQGGPRAYEQYF.

This rearrangement joins TRBV5-6 to TRBJ2-3, with TRBD1 as a possible D gene (6 bases). Germline CDR1 reads SGHDT; CDR2 reads YYEEEE. With 0 bases removed from V and 3 bases from J, the gap between germline ends came to 8 bases. The CDR3 is 14 amino acids. DNA of the CDR3: TGTGCCAGCAGCTTGGGAGGGGGAACAGATACGCAGTATTTT. Translating gives CASSLGGGTDTQYF.

In this sample, this clone turned up once. V usage is TRBV21-1 and J usage is TRBJ1-1; TRBD1, the table's D call, was not compared with the DNA. TRBV21-1 is flagged as a pseudogene. CDR3 size: 13 residues. DNA for the CDR3: TGTGCCAGCAGAGGGACAGATAACACTGAAGCTTTCTTT. This codes for CASRGTDNTEAFF.

The chain uses TRBV9 and TRBJ1-4; no firm D call. In germline, CDR1 is SGDLS, CDR2 YYNGEE. The CDR3 loop spans 15 amino acids. The V end was cut by 2 bases, the J end by 3 bases, with 11 bases between. CDR3 DNA: TGTGCCAGCAGCGTTTATGGGTCCTCTAATGAAAAACTGTTTTTT. Encoded protein: CASSVYGSSNEKLFF. The variable domain in full, completed from reference TRBV9 and TRBJ1-4, reads DSGVTQTPKHLITATGQRVTLRCSPRSGDLSVYWYQQSLDQGLQFLIQYYNGEERAKGNILERFSAQQFPDLHSELNLSSLELGDSALYFCASSVYGSSNEKLFFGSGTQLSVL.

There are a few counts of this clone. The chain has TRBV7-9 and TRBJ2-7; 8 bases agree with TRBD1. J lost 0 bases, V lost 1 base, and 5 bases had no gene match. The CDR3 runs 16 residues. Germline-derived CDR1 and CDR2 are SEHNR and FQNEAQ (reference sequence). The CDR3 here is CASSLVQDRDSYEQYF. The CDR3 coding sequence is TGTGCCAGCAGCTTAGTGCAGGACAGGGACTCCTACGAGCAGTACTTC.

CDR3 nucleotide sequence: TGCGCCAGCACCCCAGACAGGGCCGGGGAGCTGTTTTTT. It is translated as CASTPDRAGELFF. The chain joins TRBV10-2 to TRBJ2-2, with 7 nucleotides matching TRBD1. The CDR3 totals 13 residues. Germline V gene data show CDR1 as WSHSY and CDR2 as SAAADI. V lost 7 bases to trimming and J lost 6 bases; unmatched junction nucleotides: 5.

J is TRBJ2-1 and V is TRBV4-1; D gene ambiguous. The CDR3 totals 15 residues. The germline V gene has CDR1 MGHRA and CDR2 YSYEKL. V gave up 0 bases and J gave up 2 bases, with 8 bases separating them. The CDR3 DNA is TGCGCCAGCAGCCAAGAATGGCCAACCTACAATGAGCAGTTCTTC. As protein: CASSQEWPTYNEQFF.